The text below deals with one TCR beta chain. Its antigen remains unidentified. A multiplex PCR was run with 60 Vbeta primers and 13 Jbeta primers. The method was immunoSEQ multiplex PCR; TCRdb's version includes in-frame clones alone and lacks a portion of them. The sample yields tens of thousands of clones, roughly 78% seen once. Germline V gene sequence: CDR1 SGHVS, CDR2 FQNEAQ. The CDR3 covers 16 residues. The junction had 4 bases not matched to a gene; V was cut back by 1 base and J by 4 bases. Healthy people donating bone marrow made up the donors. This sample is part of a study of cytomegalovirus exposure and HLA in healthy donors. Regarding the study as a whole: Serostatus for CMV was the only available immune exposure information. Analysis performed later found about 18,000 TCR beta sequences associated with HLA alleles at 0.05 false discovery rate. Productive status was seen about 87% or about 30% of the time for most TCR beta V segments in an earlier analysis.

The clonotype originates from a man in his forties in good health and CMV-seronegative. V and J are TRBV7-8 and TRBJ2-3; 11 bases agree with TRBD2. The specimen sequenced was PBMCs. DNA for the CDR3: TGTGCCAGCAGCTTAGAGGCTAGCGGGGGGTCAGATACGCAGTATTTT. Translated, it gives CASSLEASGGSDTQYF.